One T cell receptor (beta chain) is described in this entry. This record comes from a study of blood T cell repertoires in COVID-19. Study overall: Sites across the United States, Italy and Spain contributed samples from acute and convalescent COVID-19. From T cells, B-cell-depleted T cells, or PBMCs came the material, which was cDNA or gDNA.

Across about two dozen US areas, participants ranged in age from about 18 to 90 years. Participants had their cohort set by participant-reported clinical history. The data were produced by immunoSEQ multiplex PCR, yet TCRdb's version contains in-frame clones alone and is incomplete. The sample yields about 240,000 clones, roughly 90% seen once. Per germline, CDR1 SQVTM and CDR2 ANQGSEA. The CDR3 runs 15 residues. V lost 0 bases to trimming and J lost 2 bases, with 11 bases between them. The sample was PBMCs or T cells enriched from blood (not recorded which). The TCR sequence derives from a woman aged 25-40 years with acute COVID-19. V gene TRBV29-1 combines with J gene TRBJ2-1; weak D call: TRBD1 (5 bases). CDR3 sequence reads: CSVEDLTQAYNEQFF. CDR3 coding DNA: TGCAGCGTTGAAGATTTAACACAGGCCTACAATGAGCAGTTCTTC.